This TCR beta chain was sequenced in a study of cytomegalovirus exposure and HLA in healthy donors. Germline values: CDR1 KGHSH, CDR2 LQKENI. Trimming stripped 4 bases from V and 2 bases from J, with 5 bases between. The CDR3 is 12 residues long. The primer mix had 60 Vbeta and 13 Jbeta primers. Sequencing was performed with immunoSEQ multiplex PCR; in TCRdb, only in-frame clones are kept and a portion is missing. The sample has around 150,000 clones; about 88% are singletons. Material for sequencing was PBMCs. The sequence derives from a woman under 30 in good health and CMV-seronegative. This sequence joins TRBV18 and TRBJ2-5; D not resolved. In nucleotides, the CDR3 is TGTGCCAGCTCACTTCAGCAAGAGACCCAGTACTTC. Translated, it gives CASSLQQETQYF.